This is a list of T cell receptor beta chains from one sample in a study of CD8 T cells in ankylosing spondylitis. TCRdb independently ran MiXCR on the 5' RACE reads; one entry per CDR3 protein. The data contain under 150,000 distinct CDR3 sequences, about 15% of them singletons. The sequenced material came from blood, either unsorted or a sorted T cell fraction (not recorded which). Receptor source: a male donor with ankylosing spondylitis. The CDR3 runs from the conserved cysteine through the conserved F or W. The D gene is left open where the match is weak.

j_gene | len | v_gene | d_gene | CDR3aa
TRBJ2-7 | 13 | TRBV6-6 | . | CASSLDGTYEQYF
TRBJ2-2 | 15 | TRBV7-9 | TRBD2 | CASTGLAGETGELFF
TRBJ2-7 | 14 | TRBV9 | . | CASTPGSLSYEQYF
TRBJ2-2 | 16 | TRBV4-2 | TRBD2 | CASSPTDGRESGELFF
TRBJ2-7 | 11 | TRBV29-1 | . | CSVGVAYEQYF
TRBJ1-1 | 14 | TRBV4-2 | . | CASSRGVGNTEAFF
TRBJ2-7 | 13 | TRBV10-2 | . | CASSGLPANEQYF
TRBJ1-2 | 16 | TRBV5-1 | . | CASSLARATTNYGYTF
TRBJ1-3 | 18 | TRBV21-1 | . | CASSDHRQAPSSGNTIYF
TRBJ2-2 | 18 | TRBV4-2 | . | CASSQSTPLPGAYGELFF
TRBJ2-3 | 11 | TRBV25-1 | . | CASSDGGTQYF
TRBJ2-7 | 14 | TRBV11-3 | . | CASSLAGETYEQYF
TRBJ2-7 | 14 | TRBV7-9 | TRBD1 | CASSYRDRDNEQYF
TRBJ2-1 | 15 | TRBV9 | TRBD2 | CASSGGTSGHNEQFF
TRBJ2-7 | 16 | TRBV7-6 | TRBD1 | CASSLVARGNSYEQYF
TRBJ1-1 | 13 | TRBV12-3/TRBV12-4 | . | CASSFGPNTEAFF
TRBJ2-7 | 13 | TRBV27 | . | CASSGGIAYEQYF
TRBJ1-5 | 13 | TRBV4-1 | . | CASSQAPYQPQHF
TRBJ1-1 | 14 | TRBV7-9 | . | CASSLPGSNTEAFF
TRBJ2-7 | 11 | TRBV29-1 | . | CSVEAGYEQYF
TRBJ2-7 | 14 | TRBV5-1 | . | CASSPATGSYEQYF
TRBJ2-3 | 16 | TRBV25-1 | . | CASSDPTGESTDTQYF
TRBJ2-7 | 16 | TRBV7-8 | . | CASSAIGHTSLHEQYF
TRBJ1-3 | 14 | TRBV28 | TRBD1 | CASSPQGIWNTIYF
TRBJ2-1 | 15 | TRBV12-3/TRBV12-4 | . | CASSRSRFSYNEQFF
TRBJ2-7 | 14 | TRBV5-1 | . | CASSVTDISYEQYF
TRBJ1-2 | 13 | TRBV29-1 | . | CSTDFGIIGGYTF
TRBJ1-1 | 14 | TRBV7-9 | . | CASSLVTGAREAFF
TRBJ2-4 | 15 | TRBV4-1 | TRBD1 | CASSQSGQTENIQYF